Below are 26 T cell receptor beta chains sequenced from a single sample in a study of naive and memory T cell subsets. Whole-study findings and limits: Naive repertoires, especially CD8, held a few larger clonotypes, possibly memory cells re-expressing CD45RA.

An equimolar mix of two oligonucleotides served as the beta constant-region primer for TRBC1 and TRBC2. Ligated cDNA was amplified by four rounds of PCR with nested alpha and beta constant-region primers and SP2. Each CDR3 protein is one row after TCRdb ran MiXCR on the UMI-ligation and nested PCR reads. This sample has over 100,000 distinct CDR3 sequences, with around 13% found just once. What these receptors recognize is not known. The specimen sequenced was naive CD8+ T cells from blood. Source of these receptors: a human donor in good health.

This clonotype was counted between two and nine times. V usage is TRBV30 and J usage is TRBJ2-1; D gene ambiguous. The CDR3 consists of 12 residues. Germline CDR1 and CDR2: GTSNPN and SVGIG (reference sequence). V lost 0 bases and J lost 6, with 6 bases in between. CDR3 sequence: CAWSVVGNEQFF. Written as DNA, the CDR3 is TGTGCCTGGAGTGTGGTCGGCAATGAGCAGTTCTTC.

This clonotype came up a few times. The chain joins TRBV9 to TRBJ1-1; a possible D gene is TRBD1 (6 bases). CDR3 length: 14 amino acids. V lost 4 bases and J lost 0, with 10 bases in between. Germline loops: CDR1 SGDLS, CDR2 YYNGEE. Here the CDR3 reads CASSQGSMNTEAFF. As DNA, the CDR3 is TGTGCCAGCAGCCAGGGGTCTATGAACACTGAAGCTTTCTTT.

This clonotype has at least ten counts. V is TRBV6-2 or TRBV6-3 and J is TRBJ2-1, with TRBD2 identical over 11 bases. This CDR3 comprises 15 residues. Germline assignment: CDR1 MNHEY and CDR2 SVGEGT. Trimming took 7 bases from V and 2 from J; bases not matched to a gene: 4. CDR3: CASTPSGGTYNEQFF. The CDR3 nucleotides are TGTGCCAGCACCCCTAGCGGGGGGACCTACAATGAGCAGTTCTTC.

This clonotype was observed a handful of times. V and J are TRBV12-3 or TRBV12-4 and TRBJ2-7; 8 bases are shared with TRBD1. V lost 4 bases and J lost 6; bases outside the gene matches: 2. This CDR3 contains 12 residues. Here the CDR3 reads CASSWTGPEQYF. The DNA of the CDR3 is TGTGCCAGCAGTTGGACAGGGCCCGAGCAGTACTTC.

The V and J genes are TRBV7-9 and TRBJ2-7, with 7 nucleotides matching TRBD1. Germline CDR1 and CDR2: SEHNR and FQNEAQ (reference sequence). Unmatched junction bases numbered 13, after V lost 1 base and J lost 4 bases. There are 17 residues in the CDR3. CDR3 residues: CASSLVIGRAGGYEQYF. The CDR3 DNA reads TGTGCCAGCAGCTTAGTCATTGGACGGGCAGGGGGATACGAGCAGTACTTC.

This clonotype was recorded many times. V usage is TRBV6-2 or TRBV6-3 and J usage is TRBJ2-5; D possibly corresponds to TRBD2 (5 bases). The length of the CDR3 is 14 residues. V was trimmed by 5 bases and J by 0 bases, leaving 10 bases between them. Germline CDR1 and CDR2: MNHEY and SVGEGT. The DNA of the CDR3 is TGTGCCAGCAGTCAAGAGGGAAACCAAGAGACCCAGTACTTC. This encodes CASSQEGNQETQYF.

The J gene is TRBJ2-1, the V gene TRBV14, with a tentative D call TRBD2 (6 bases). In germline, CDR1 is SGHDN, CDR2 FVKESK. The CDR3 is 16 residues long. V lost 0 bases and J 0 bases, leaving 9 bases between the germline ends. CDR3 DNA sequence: TGTGCCAGCAGCCAAGAGGGACTGTACTCCTACAATGAGCAGTTCTTC. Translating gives CASSQEGLYSYNEQFF.

The DNA of the CDR3 is TGCGCCAGCAGCCGAGGGGTAGACAGGGAGGAGACCCAGTACTTC. As protein: CASSRGVDREETQYF. The rearrangement links TRBV4-3 to TRBJ2-5, with 7 bases fitting TRBD1. CDR1 LGHNA and CDR2 YSLEER come from the germline V gene. V was pared by 4 bases and J by 5 bases, with 10 bases of the junction left unmatched. The CDR3 is made up of 15 amino acids.

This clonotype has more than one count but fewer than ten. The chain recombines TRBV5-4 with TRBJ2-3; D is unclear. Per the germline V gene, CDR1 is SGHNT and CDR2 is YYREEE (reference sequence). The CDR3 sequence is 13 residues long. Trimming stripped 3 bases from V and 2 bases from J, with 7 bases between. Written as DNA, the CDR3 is TGTGCCAGCAGCTGGGATCCCACAGATACGCAGTATTTT. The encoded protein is CASSWDPTDTQYF.

The CDR3 loop is CASSPGQGDKETQYF. Here the CDR3 DNA reads TGTGCCAGCAGCCCTGGACAGGGAGACAAAGAGACCCAGTACTTC. V usage is TRBV7-9 and J usage is TRBJ2-5, with TRBD1 matching 8 bases. With 5 bases clipped from V and 3 bases from J, the junction kept 8 bases outside the gene matches. This CDR3 has 15 residues. Germline V gene sequence: CDR1 SEHNR, CDR2 FQNEAQ (reference sequence).

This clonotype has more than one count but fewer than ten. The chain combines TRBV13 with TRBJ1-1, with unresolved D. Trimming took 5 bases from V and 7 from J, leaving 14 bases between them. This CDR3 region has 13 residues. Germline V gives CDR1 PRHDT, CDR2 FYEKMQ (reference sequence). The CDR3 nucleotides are TGTGCCAGCAGCCTCCCTAGGAGCGGTGAAGCTTTCTTT. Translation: CASSLPRSGEAFF.

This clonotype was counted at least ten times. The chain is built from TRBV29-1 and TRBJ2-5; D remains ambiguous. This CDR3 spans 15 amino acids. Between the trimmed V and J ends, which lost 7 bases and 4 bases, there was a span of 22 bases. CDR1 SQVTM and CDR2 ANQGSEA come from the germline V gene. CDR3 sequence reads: CSAYGLGPVGETQYF. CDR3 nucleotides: TGCAGCGCCTACGGGCTAGGCCCGGTGGGAGAGACCCAGTACTTC.

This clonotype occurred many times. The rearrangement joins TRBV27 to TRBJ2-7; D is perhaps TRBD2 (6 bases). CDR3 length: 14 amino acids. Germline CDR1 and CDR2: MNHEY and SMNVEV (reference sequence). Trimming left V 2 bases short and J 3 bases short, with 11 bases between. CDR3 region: CASSLRAGNYEQYF. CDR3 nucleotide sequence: TGTGCCAGCAGTTTACGGGCGGGGAACTACGAGCAGTACTTC.

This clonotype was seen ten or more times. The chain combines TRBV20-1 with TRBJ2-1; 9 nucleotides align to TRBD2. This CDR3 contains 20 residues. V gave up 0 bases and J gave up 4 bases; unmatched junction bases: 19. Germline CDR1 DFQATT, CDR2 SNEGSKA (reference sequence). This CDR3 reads CSARDLIRGASGALYNEQFF. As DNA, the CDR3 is TGCAGTGCTAGAGATCTAATCAGGGGGGCTAGCGGGGCCTTGTACAATGAGCAGTTCTTC.

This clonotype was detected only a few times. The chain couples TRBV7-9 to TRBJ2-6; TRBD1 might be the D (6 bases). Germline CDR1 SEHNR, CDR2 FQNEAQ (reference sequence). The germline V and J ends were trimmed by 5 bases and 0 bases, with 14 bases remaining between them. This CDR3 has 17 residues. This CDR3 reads CASSHRQADSGANVLTF. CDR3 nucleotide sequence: TGTGCCAGCAGCCACCGACAGGCCGACTCTGGGGCCAACGTCCTGACTTTC.

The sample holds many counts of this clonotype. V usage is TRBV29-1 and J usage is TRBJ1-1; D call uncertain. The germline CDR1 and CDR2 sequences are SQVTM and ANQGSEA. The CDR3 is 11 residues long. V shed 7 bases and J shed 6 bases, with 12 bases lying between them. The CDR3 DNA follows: TGCAGCGCAGAGGAAGGTGCTGAAGCTTTCTTT. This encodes CSAEEGAEAFF. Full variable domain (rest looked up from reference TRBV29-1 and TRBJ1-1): SAVISQKPSRDICQRGTSLTIQCQVDSQVTMMFWYRQQPGQSLTLIATANQGSEATYESGFVIDKFPISRPNLTFSTLTVSNMSPEDSSIYLCSAEEGAEAFFGQGTRLTVV.

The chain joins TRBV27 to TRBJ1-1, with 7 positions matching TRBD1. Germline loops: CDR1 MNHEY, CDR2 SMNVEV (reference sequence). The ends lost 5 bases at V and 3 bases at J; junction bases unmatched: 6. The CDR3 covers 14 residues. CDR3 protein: CASSIEGTDTEAFF. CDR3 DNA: TGTGCCAGCAGTATAGAGGGGACAGACACTGAAGCTTTCTTT.

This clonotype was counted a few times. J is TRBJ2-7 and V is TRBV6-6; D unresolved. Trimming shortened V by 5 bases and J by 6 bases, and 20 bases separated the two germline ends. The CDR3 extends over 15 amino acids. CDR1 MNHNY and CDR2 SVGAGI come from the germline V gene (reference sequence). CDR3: CASSPTDAFKAEQYF. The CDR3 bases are TGTGCCAGCAGTCCCACCGACGCCTTCAAGGCCGAGCAGTACTTC.

The CDR3 DNA follows: TGTGCCAGCAGTGAAGCTTTGGGGGCGCCCGGGGAGCTGTTTTTT. It codes for CASSEALGAPGELFF. This chain joins TRBV2 and TRBJ2-2; D might be TRBD1 (6 bases). The germline CDR1 and CDR2 sequences are SNHLY and FYNNEI. V lost 0 bases to trimming and J lost 6 bases, with 11 bases between them. The CDR3 loop spans 15 amino acids.

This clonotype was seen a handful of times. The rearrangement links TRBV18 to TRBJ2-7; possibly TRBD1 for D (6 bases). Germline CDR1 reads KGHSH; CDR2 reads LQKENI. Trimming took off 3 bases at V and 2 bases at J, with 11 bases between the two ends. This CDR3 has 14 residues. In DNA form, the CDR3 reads TGTGCCAGCTCACCCGGGACACAACCCTACGAGCAGTACTTC. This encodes CASSPGTQPYEQYF.

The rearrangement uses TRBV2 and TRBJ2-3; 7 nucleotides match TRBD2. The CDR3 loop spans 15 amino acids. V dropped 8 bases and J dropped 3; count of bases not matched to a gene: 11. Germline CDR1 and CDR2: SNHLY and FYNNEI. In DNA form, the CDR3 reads TGTGCCAGCTCCCGAAGGCTAGCGGCTACAGATACGCAGTATTTT. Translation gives CASSRRLAATDTQYF.

The CDR3 DNA reads as TGTGCCAGCAGCCAACAGGGTAATGAGCAGTTCTTC. It yields the protein CASSQQGNEQFF. The rearrangement uses TRBV13 and TRBJ2-1; TRBD1 might be the D (6 bases). This CDR3 spans 12 amino acids. Germline V gene data show CDR1 as PRHDT and CDR2 as FYEKMQ (reference sequence). Between the trimmed V and J ends, which lost 5 bases and 7 bases, there was a span of 9 bases.

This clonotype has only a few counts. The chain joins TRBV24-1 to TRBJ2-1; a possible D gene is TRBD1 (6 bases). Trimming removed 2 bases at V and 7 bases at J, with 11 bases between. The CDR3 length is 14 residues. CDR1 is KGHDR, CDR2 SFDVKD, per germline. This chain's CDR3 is CATSDSGVRNEQFF. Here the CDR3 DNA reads TGTGCCACCAGTGATTCAGGGGTTAGGAATGAGCAGTTCTTC.

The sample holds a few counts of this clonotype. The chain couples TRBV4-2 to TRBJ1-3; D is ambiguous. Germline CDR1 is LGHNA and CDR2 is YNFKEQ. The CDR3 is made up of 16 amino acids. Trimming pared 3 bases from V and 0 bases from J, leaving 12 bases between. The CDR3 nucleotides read TGTGCCAGCAGCCAGGATTATTACACCTCTGGAAACACCATATATTTT. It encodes CASSQDYYTSGNTIYF.

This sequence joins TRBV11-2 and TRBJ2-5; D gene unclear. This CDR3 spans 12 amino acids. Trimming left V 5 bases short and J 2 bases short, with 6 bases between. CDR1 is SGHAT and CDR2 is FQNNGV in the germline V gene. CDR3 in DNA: TGTGCCAGCAGCCCGACGCAAGAGACCCAGTACTTC. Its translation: CASSPTQETQYF.

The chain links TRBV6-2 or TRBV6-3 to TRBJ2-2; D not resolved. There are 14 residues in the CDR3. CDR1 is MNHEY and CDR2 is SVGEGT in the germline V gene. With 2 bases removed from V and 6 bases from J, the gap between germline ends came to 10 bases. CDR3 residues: CASSYVAPAGELFF. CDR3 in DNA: TGTGCCAGCAGTTACGTGGCCCCAGCCGGGGAGCTGTTTTTT.